The present entry profiles one T cell receptor (beta chain) with its context. The antigen is not known. The CDR3 sequence is 15 residues long. Trimming pared 4 bases from V and 5 bases from J, leaving 16 bases between. CDR1 is KGHSH and CDR2 is LQKENI in the germline V gene. This sample was taken from a study of graft-versus-host responses after intestinal transplantation. Turning to the study itself: Anti-thymocyte globulin induction, then tacrolimus and steroids for about three years, went to all recipients.

Study-wide findings and caveats: Allograft graft-versus-host to host-versus-graft clonal ratios ran high in patients with graft-donor T cell macrochimerism. The recipient marrow held GvH clones, and some of them showed up first in ileum or blood. Early post-transplant HvG declines tracked with peak circulating GvH clone levels.

Generated by immunoSEQ multiplex PCR, the TCRdb table keeps only in-frame clones and is missing some. The data hold more than 85,000 clones, with 82% observed a single time. The sequence came from a human donor who received an intestinal transplant. V and J are TRBV18 and TRBJ2-3; D perhaps matches TRBD2 (5 bases). This sample comprised unstimulated CD4+ T cells sorted from spleen or lymph node cells, obtained before intestinal transplant. The CDR3 nucleotides read TGTGCCAGCTCACGCCAGGACTTCACCCAAGATACGCAGTATTTT. Translated: CASSRQDFTQDTQYF.